The source of this T cell receptor beta chain is a study of blood T cell repertoires in COVID-19. This CDR3 comprises 15 residues. The germline V gene encodes CDR1 KGHSH and CDR2 LQKENI. The V end was cut by 4 bases, the J end by 5 bases, with 17 bases between. The protocol was immunoSEQ multiplex PCR, while the TCRdb copy is restricted to in-frame clones and leaves out a portion. The sample holds over 350,000 clones, about 83% seen once. The receptor's source is a woman aged 45-65 years who had recovered from COVID-19. The sequenced sample was PBMCs or T cells enriched from blood (not recorded which). The V gene is TRBV18, the J gene TRBJ2-5; no reliable D call. The CDR3 DNA reads as TGTGCCAGCTCACGAGAGACTCTAACTCGTGAGACCCAGTACTTC. This codes for CASSRETLTRETQYF.